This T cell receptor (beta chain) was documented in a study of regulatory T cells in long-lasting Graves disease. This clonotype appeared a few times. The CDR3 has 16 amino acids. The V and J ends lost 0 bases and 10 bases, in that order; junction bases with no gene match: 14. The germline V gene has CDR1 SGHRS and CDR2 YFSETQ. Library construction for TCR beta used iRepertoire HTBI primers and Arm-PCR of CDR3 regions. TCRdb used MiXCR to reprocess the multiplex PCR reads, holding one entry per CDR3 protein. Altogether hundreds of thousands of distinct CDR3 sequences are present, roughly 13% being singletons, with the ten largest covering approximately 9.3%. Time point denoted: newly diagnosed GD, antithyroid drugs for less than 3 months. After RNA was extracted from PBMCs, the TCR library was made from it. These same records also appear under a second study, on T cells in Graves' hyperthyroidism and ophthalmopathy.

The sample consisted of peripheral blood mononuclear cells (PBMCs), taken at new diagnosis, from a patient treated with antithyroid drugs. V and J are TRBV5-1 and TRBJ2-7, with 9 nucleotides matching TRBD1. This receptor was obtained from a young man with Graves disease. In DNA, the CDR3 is TGCGCCAGCAGCTTGGTCGAGGGGACAGGGTACGCTCCTCAGTACTTC. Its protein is CASSLVEGTGYAPQYF.